The TCR beta chain under discussion was sequenced for a study of T cells in Graves' hyperthyroidism and ophthalmopathy. Study results and caveats: Among thyroid clonotypes expanded above 0.001, most also appeared in blood.

TCR beta CDR3 sequences were amplified from RNA transcripts. HTBI primers were employed in a first-round RT-PCR of the TCR CDR3. MiXCR, run by TCRdb on the multiplex PCR reads, gives a single entry per CDR3 protein. The profile shows around 660,000 distinct CDR3 sequences, over 40% of them singletons. Germline CDR1 is MNHEY and CDR2 is SVGAGI. This CDR3 has 15 amino acids. There are a few counts of this clonotype. No antigen is known for it. A junction end diverges from the germline sequence, so it may reflect a read error. Sequenced input: peripheral blood or thyroid tissue (not recorded which). The chain joins TRBV6-5 to TRBJ2-7, with 10 positions matching TRBD2. This receptor was taken from an adult man with Graves' disease, either hyperthyroidism or ophthalmopathy (not recorded which). The CDR3 here is CASRITSGEAYGQYF. The CDR3 DNA reads as TGTGCCAGCAGGATTACTAGCGGGGAAGCTTACGGGCAGTACTTC.